A single sample gave rise to the 14 T cell receptor beta chains below, sequenced in a study of vaccination effects on CD4 cells after COVID-19. These TCRs are of unknown antigen specificity. Sequencing was performed with immunoSEQ multiplex PCR; in TCRdb, only in-frame clones are kept and a portion is missing. The profile covers 40,000 to 50,000 clones, with about four fifths appearing a single time and around 15% taken by the ten largest. Expansion of antigen-specific CD4+ T cells with viral peptide pools was carried out by the ViraFEST assay before sequencing. Following culture for approximately 11 days, CD4+ T cells were isolated. Participants got two doses of BNT162b2 or mRNA-1273 vaccine. Sequences were derived from CD4+ T cells from PBMCs cultured with HCoV-OC43 spike peptides, sampled after COVID-19 vaccination. Noted subset: HCoV-OC43 spike overlapping peptide pool stimulation. The receptor set was obtained from a human donor who received a COVID-19 vaccine.

The J gene is TRBJ2-5, the V gene TRBV3-1 (or the pseudogene TRBV3-2), with TRBD2 matching over 9 bases. The ends lost 3 bases at V and 5 bases at J; junction bases unmatched: 7. This CDR3 has 15 residues. Germline lookup yields CDR1 LGHDT and CDR2 YNNKEL (reference sequence). Here the CDR3 DNA reads TGTGCCAGCAGCCACCCAGTTACTAGCGGGGAGACCCAGTACTTC. It yields the protein CASSHPVTSGETQYF.

The V gene is TRBV25-1, the J gene TRBJ2-3, with TRBD2 matching 10 bases. After removal of 5 bases from V and 6 bases from J, the junction contained 8 bases not matched to a gene. Germline CDR1 reads MGHDK; CDR2 reads SYGVNS. There are 15 residues in the CDR3. CDR3 residues: CASSFGLAGVDTQYF. As DNA, the CDR3 is TGTGCCAGCAGTTTCGGGCTAGCGGGAGTCGATACGCAGTATTTT.

This clone was detected only once. V and J are TRBV2 and TRBJ2-1; TRBD2 agrees at 11 bases. Germline CDR1 is SNHLY and CDR2 is FYNNEI. This CDR3 is 15 amino acids long. J lost 8 bases, V lost 5 bases, and 8 bases had no gene match. The CDR3 is CASSRPSGGRDEQFF. In DNA form, the CDR3 reads TGTGCCAGCAGTCGTCCTAGCGGGGGGCGGGATGAGCAGTTCTTC.

Sample share makes this clone medium-sized. This chain links TRBV7-9 with TRBJ2-1; 10 nucleotides line up with TRBD2. Trimming cost V 5 bases and J 4 bases; bases outside gene matches: 5. The CDR3 loop spans 15 amino acids. CDR1 SEHNR and CDR2 FQNEAQ come from the germline V gene (reference sequence). CDR3 sequence reads: CASSANSGGYNEQFF. The DNA for the CDR3 is TGTGCCAGCAGCGCGAATAGCGGGGGGTACAATGAGCAGTTCTTC.

This rearrangement joins TRBV5-1 to TRBJ2-1, with D possibly matching TRBD2 (5 bases). Deletions cut 1 base from V and 3 bases from J, with 5 bases between. CDR1 and CDR2 from the germline V gene are SGHRS and YFSETQ. The CDR3 is 13 residues long. CDR3 sequence: CASSLTSYNEQFF. The DNA of the CDR3 is TGCGCCAGCAGCTTGACTAGCTACAATGAGCAGTTCTTC.

The chain is built from TRBV12-3 or TRBV12-4 and TRBJ1-2; possible D gene TRBD1, 5 bases. The V end lost 3 bases, the J end lost 4 bases, and 9 bases lay between the germline ends. The CDR3 runs 13 residues. Here the CDR3 reads CASSFRGAYGYTF. CDR3 coding DNA: TGTGCCAGCAGTTTTAGGGGAGCCTATGGCTACACCTTC.

The chain links TRBV18 to TRBJ2-3; D may be TRBD2 (6 bases). Trimming removed 1 base from V and 3 bases from J, with 23 bases in between. CDR1 is KGHSH and CDR2 is LQKENI in the germline V gene. The CDR3 has 19 amino acids. The DNA of the CDR3 is TGTGCCAGCTCACCACGGGGACTTCCTCTTACCACTAAGACAGATACGCAGTATTTT. It translates to CASSPRGLPLTTKTDTQYF.

This clone was detected a few times. The rearrangement joins TRBV6-4 to TRBJ2-3; D unresolved. Germline V lookup: CDR1 MRHNA, CDR2 SNTAGT. CDR3 length equals 13 residues. Trimming removed 2 bases from V and 0 bases from J, with 3 bases in between. CDR3 sequence: CASSDGSTDTQYF. The CDR3 nucleotides read TGTGCCAGCAGTGACGGGAGCACAGATACGCAGTATTTT.

The chain couples TRBV30 to TRBJ1-4; D may be TRBD1 (6 bases). This CDR3 region has 13 residues. From germline, CDR1 is GTSNPN and CDR2 SVGIG (reference sequence). Trimming pared 4 bases from V and 4 bases from J, leaving 10 bases between. As DNA, the CDR3 is TGTGCCTGGACAGGGGCAAGTAATGAAAAACTGTTTTTT. This gives the protein CAWTGASNEKLFF.

The rearrangement joins TRBV4-2 to TRBJ2-3; TRBD2 matches at 9 bases. Trimming took 6 bases from V and 5 from J; bases not matched to a gene: 12. From germline, CDR1 is LGHNA and CDR2 YNFKEQ. This CDR3 is built from 16 residues. CDR3 nucleotide sequence: TGTGCCAGCAGTTCCCCTGGGGTAGCGGGAGAAGATACGCAGTATTTT. It codes for CASSSPGVAGEDTQYF.

The V call is TRBV20-1, the J call TRBJ2-3; maybe TRBD1 (6 bases). Germline lookup yields CDR1 DFQATT and CDR2 SNEGSKA (reference sequence). The CDR3 has 13 residues. The V end was cut by 6 bases, the J end by 7 bases, with 17 bases between. CDR3 sequence: CSASGTNLNTQYF. The CDR3 DNA reads as TGCAGTGCCAGTGGGACAAACCTTAATACGCAGTATTTT.

This clone was seen a single time. This chain joins TRBV2 and TRBJ1-1; TRBD1 matches at 9 bases. V trimming: 5 bases; J trimming: 13 bases; junction bases outside the gene matches: 8. Germline-derived CDR1 and CDR2 are SNHLY and FYNNEI. The CDR3 is 12 amino acids. CDR3 bases: TGTGCCAGCAGTAGGACAGGGGATGGGGATTTCTTT. This codes for CASSRTGDGDFF.

CDR3 region: CASSYSGEETQYF. DNA for the CDR3: TGTGCCAGCTCGTACTCAGGGGAAGAGACCCAGTACTTC. This chain joins TRBV18 and TRBJ2-5; tentative D call: TRBD1 (6 bases). This CDR3 has 13 residues. V lost 6 bases and J 3 bases, leaving 11 bases between the germline ends. The V gene's germline CDR1 is KGHSH and CDR2 LQKENI.

J is TRBJ1-2 and V is TRBV19; tentatively, D is TRBD1 (5 bases). The CDR3 sequence is 14 residues long. Germline CDR1 is LNHDA and CDR2 is SQIVND (reference sequence). The V gene lost 0 bases and the J gene lost 8 bases, with 13 bases spanning the gap. CDR3 region: CASSIDLGPSGYTF. The CDR3 DNA follows: TGTGCCAGTAGTATAGATCTGGGGCCGTCGGGCTACACCTTC. Full variable domain (rest looked up from reference TRBV19 and TRBJ1-2): DGGITQSPKYLFRKEGQNVTLSCEQNLNHDAMYWYRQDPGQGLRLIYYSQIVNDFQKGDIAEGYSVSREKKESFPLTVTSAQKNPTAFYLCASSIDLGPSGYTFGSGTRLTVV.